Sequencing of this T cell receptor (beta chain) was carried out in a study of blood T cell repertoires in COVID-19. On the study more broadly: The United States, Italy and Spain supplied acute and convalescent COVID-19 samples. T cells, B-cell-depleted T cells, or PBMCs supplied cDNA or gDNA.

The length of the CDR3 is 14 residues. Germline lookup yields CDR1 MDHEN and CDR2 SYDVKM. Comment on this clone: At one boundary the junction diverges from the germline segment, which might be a read error.

As processed by the authors: Quantification of nucleated cells was approximated via reference gene primer amplification. Assay: immunoSEQ multiplex PCR; the TCRdb copy retains only in-frame clones and omits some. V and J calls and clone size come straight from that table; D and trimming were deduced from the DNA. The sample includes over 200,000 clones, roughly 90% seen only once; the top ten take approximately 2.6%. This sequence was found in a woman aged 60-75 years with acute or convalescent COVID-19. The sample was peripheral blood. This sequence joins TRBV28 and TRBJ1-6; 10 bases align to TRBD1. CDR3 sequence (DNA): TGTGCCAGCAGTCTCGGACAGGGGGGGATTTCTTGGGTCTTT. Its translation: CASSLGQGGISWVF. Combining the CDR3 with reference TRBV28 and TRBJ1-6 gives the whole variable domain DVKVTQSSRYLVKRTGEKVFLECVQDMDHENMFWYRQDPGLGLRLIYFSYDVKMKEKGDIPEGYSVSREKKERFSLILESASTNQTSMYLCASSLGQGGISWVFGNGTRLTVT.